These 30 T cell receptor beta chains originate from one sample sequenced in a study of blood T cell repertoires in COVID-19. Generated by immunoSEQ multiplex PCR, the TCRdb table keeps only in-frame clones and is missing some. The data contain roughly 230,000 clones, 80% to 85% of them singletons. The sequenced sample consisted of peripheral blood. These receptors all stem from a man aged 35 to 55 with acute or convalescent COVID-19.

This clone has a handful of counts. This rearrangement joins TRBV5-1 to TRBJ2-2; D not certain. The CDR3 totals 14 residues. V was pared by 4 bases and J by 2 bases, with 9 bases between. In germline, CDR1 is SGHRS, CDR2 YFSETQ. The CDR3 here is CASSPSTNTGELFF. DNA for the CDR3: TGCGCCAGCAGCCCCTCGACAAACACCGGGGAGCTGTTTTTT.

This rearrangement joins TRBV15 to TRBJ2-5, with 8 bases that match TRBD1. CDR3 length equals 14 residues. Germline trimming cut 1 base from V and 5 bases from J; bases unmatched to any gene: 3. In germline, CDR1 is LNHNV, CDR2 YYDKDF (reference sequence). CDR3 residues: CATSRGGQAETQYF. The CDR3 DNA reads as TGTGCCACCAGCAGAGGGGGACAGGCCGAGACCCAGTACTTC. The full variable domain, in which reference TRBV15 and TRBJ2-5 provide the parts outside the CDR3, is DAMVIQNPRYQVTQFGKPVTLSCSQTLNHNVMYWYQQKSSQAPKLLFHYYDKDFNNEADTPDNFQSRRPNTSFCFLDIRSPGLGDTAMYLCATSRGGQAETQYFGPGTRLLVL.

V and J are TRBV5-1 and TRBJ2-1, with 7 bases matching TRBD1. CDR1 and CDR2 (germline): SGHRS, YFSETQ. CDR3 length equals 15 residues. Germline trimming cut 1 base from V and 8 bases from J; bases unmatched to any gene: 9. CDR3 bases: TGCGCCAGCAGCTTGAGTGACAGGGAATTCGATGAGCAGTTCTTC. This sequence encodes CASSLSDREFDEQFF.

This clone was seen a handful of times. The chain carries TRBV3-1 (or the pseudogene TRBV3-2) and TRBJ2-1, with 8 bases that match TRBD2. The J segment lost 7 bases and the V segment lost 1 base, leaving 6 bases of the junction unmatched. CDR1 and CDR2 from the germline V gene are LGHDT and YNNKEL (reference sequence). CDR3 length: 15 residues. The CDR3 bases are TGTGCCAGCAGCCAAGGGGCTAGCGGGCAAAATGAGCAGTTCTTC. It yields the protein CASSQGASGQNEQFF.

The chain combines TRBV3-1 (or the pseudogene TRBV3-2) with TRBJ2-1; the D is unclear. Per the germline V gene, CDR1 is LGHDT and CDR2 is YNNKEL (reference sequence). Trimming took off 4 bases at V and 0 bases at J, with 10 bases between the two ends. This CDR3 has 15 residues. The CDR3 DNA follows: TGTGCCAGCAGCCCCCCCGGTTACTCCTACAATGAGCAGTTCTTC. Encoded protein: CASSPPGYSYNEQFF.

This clone came up once. V is TRBV30 and J is TRBJ1-2; the D gene is possibly TRBD1 (6 bases). V was trimmed by 1 base and J by 8 bases, leaving 14 bases between them. The CDR3 runs to 13 residues. Germline CDR1 GTSNPN, CDR2 SVGIG (reference sequence). The CDR3 is CAWSAGTTGGYTF. The CDR3, as DNA: TGTGCCTGGAGTGCCGGGACAACCGGGGGCTACACCTTC.

The rearrangement links TRBV30 to TRBJ2-3; possible D gene TRBD1, 6 bases. The CDR3 is made up of 13 amino acids. Germline V gives CDR1 GTSNPN, CDR2 SVGIG (reference sequence). V lost 6 bases to trimming and J lost 4 bases, with 14 bases between them. The CDR3 region has the DNA TGTGCCTGCCGTACAGGGCTCCCAGATACGCAGTATTTT. Its translation is CACRTGLPDTQYF.

This chain joins TRBV9 and TRBJ2-6, with D tentatively TRBD1 (5 bases). This CDR3 is 18 amino acids long. V lost 2 bases and J 3 bases, leaving 18 bases between the germline ends. Germline V gene data show CDR1 as SGDLS and CDR2 as YYNGEE. CDR3 DNA: TGTGCCAGCAGCGTCACCGCAGGGATTTTGTTTGGGGCCAACGTCCTGACTTTC. Its translation is CASSVTAGILFGANVLTF. The whole variable domain, remainder taken from reference TRBV9 and TRBJ2-6, is DSGVTQTPKHLITATGQRVTLRCSPRSGDLSVYWYQQSLDQGLQFLIQYYNGEERAKGNILERFSAQQFPDLHSELNLSSLELGDSALYFCASSVTAGILFGANVLTFGAGSRLTVL.

The rearrangement links TRBV19 to TRBJ2-3; D is undetermined. V lost 1 base, J lost 0 bases, and 8 bases lay in between. Germline V CDR1 and CDR2: LNHDA, SQIVND (reference sequence). This CDR3 has 15 amino acids. Written as DNA, the CDR3 is TGTGCCAGTAGTATAGCCCTTCTCAGCACAGATACGCAGTATTTT. It encodes CASSIALLSTDTQYF.

V is TRBV21-1 and J is TRBJ2-1; TRBD2, the table's D call, was not compared with the DNA. TRBV21-1 is designated a pseudogene. This CDR3 comprises 15 residues. The chain's CDR3 is CASSPFWGGYNEQFF. DNA for the CDR3: TGTGCCAGCAGCCCCTTTTGGGGAGGCTACAATGAGCAGTTCTTC.

The chain is built from TRBV7-2 and TRBJ1-3; D is uncertain. V lost 1 base and J 4 bases, leaving 8 bases between the germline ends. Germline V lookup: CDR1 SGHTA, CDR2 FQGNSA. CDR3 length: 14 residues. In DNA, the CDR3 is TGTGCCAGCAGCTTAGGACTTTTAGGAAACACCATATATTTT. Encoded protein: CASSLGLLGNTIYF.

This rearrangement joins TRBV10-1 to TRBJ2-3, with TRBD2 matching 7 bases. The CDR3 totals 13 residues. The junction had 3 bases not matched to a gene; V was cut back by 5 bases and J by 4 bases. CDR1 WNHNN and CDR2 SYGVQD come from the germline V gene (reference sequence). CDR3 DNA: TGCGCCAGCAGTCCTAGCGGCGCAGATACGCAGTATTTT. Translated: CASSPSGADTQYF.

V usage is TRBV6-2 or TRBV6-3 and J usage is TRBJ2-4, with 8 bases lining up with TRBD1. J was trimmed by 0 bases and V by 4 bases; bases with no gene match: 14. Looked up from germline, CDR1 is MNHEY and CDR2 is SVGEGT. This CDR3 has 19 residues. CDR3 DNA: TGTGCCAGCAGTTCCCGGGACAGGTTTAGTGGACTAGCCAAAAACATTCAGTACTTC. Its protein is CASSSRDRFSGLAKNIQYF.

This chain connects TRBV11-3 to TRBJ2-1; 9 nucleotides line up with TRBD1. The CDR3 has 15 residues. In germline, CDR1 is SGHNT, CDR2 YENEEA. V shed 5 bases, J shed 5 bases, and the junction held 7 bases outside the gene matches. CDR3: CASSAQGAGHNEQFF. CDR3 DNA: TGTGCCAGCAGCGCACAGGGGGCGGGCCACAATGAGCAGTTCTTC.

V is TRBV6-1 and J is TRBJ2-3; 7 bases align to TRBD2. This CDR3 has 17 amino acids. V gave up 0 bases and J gave up 3 bases; unmatched junction bases: 9. Germline values: CDR1 MNHNS, CDR2 SASEGT. CDR3 protein: CASSEARGGGPTDTQYF. The DNA of the CDR3 is TGTGCCAGCAGTGAAGCGCGTGGGGGAGGGCCGACAGATACGCAGTATTTT.

V gene TRBV6-5 combines with J gene TRBJ1-2, with 8 bases that match TRBD1. After removal of 6 bases from V and 7 bases from J, the junction contained 7 bases not matched to a gene. The germline V gene has CDR1 MNHEY and CDR2 SVGAGI. CDR3 length equals 13 residues. The chain's CDR3 is CASRPGQEAGYTF. The CDR3 DNA sequence: TGTGCCAGCAGACCGGGACAGGAGGCTGGCTACACCTTC.

The chain has TRBV2 and TRBJ2-1; 9 bases map to TRBD1. Germline V CDR1 and CDR2: SNHLY, FYNNEI. The CDR3 has 14 amino acids. V lost 5 bases, J lost 8 bases, and 7 bases stayed unmatched. CDR3 bases: TGTGCCAGCAGTCCGGGACAGGGAATGGATGAGCAGTTCTTC. Its translation: CASSPGQGMDEQFF.

The CDR3 loop is CASSPVWGGTEAFF. The CDR3 nucleotides are TGCGCCAGCAGCCCAGTTTGGGGGGGCACTGAAGCTTTCTTT. This chain uses TRBV5-1 with TRBJ1-1; D is perhaps TRBD1 (5 bases). The CDR3 sequence is 14 residues long. Germline values: CDR1 SGHRS, CDR2 YFSETQ. Deletions cut 4 bases from V and 4 bases from J, with 14 bases between. Complete variable domain (other parts from reference TRBV5-1 and TRBJ1-1): KAGVTQTPRYLIKTRGQQVTLSCSPISGHRSVSWYQQTPGQGLQFLFEYFSETQRNKGNFPGRFSGRQFSNSRSEMNVSTLELGDSALYLCASSPVWGGTEAFFGQGTRLTVV.

In nucleotides, the CDR3 is TGTGCCAGCAGTGAAGGGGCGGGAACTCGCACAGATACGCAGTATTTT. Its protein product is CASSEGAGTRTDTQYF. The chain carries TRBV6-1 and TRBJ2-3; the D gene is possibly TRBD2 (6 bases). The CDR3 covers 16 residues. V was cut by 1 base and J by 1 base, with 12 bases left in between. Germline CDR1 is MNHNS and CDR2 is SASEGT.

This clone came up once. This chain connects TRBV4-1 to TRBJ2-7; 11 nucleotides line up with TRBD2. Germline V CDR1 and CDR2: MGHRA, YSYEKL. CDR3 length: 18 residues. Trimming removed 5 bases from V and 2 bases from J; junction bases left unmatched: 14. The CDR3, as DNA: TGCGCCAGCAGCGTCCCCGGGACTAGCGGTACCGCCGCCTACGAGCAGTACTTC. Translation: CASSVPGTSGTAAYEQYF.

The chain carries TRBV29-1 and TRBJ2-3; 7 nucleotides agree with TRBD2. The J segment lost 1 base and the V segment lost 6 bases, leaving 10 bases of the junction unmatched. From germline, CDR1 is SQVTM and CDR2 ANQGSEA. This CDR3 has 15 residues. CDR3 DNA sequence: TGCAGCGTCGTCGGCATCGCGGGAGGCACAGATACGCAGTATTTT. It yields the protein CSVVGIAGGTDTQYF.

V usage is TRBV5-6 and J usage is TRBJ1-4; no reliable D call. Per the germline V gene, CDR1 is SGHDT and CDR2 is YYEEEE. The CDR3 has 16 amino acids. Trimming left V 2 bases short and J 0 bases short, with 11 bases between. CDR3 region: CASSFEGDATNEKLFF. CDR3 nucleotides: TGTGCCAGCAGCTTCGAAGGAGACGCAACTAATGAAAAACTGTTTTTT. Drawing the rest from reference TRBV5-6 and TRBJ1-4, the complete variable domain is DAGVTQSPTHLIKTRGQQVTLRCSPKSGHDTVSWYQQALGQGPQFIFQYYEEEERQRGNFPDRFSGHQFPNYSSELNVNALLLGDSALYLCASSFEGDATNEKLFFGSGTQLSVL.

V is TRBV19 and J is TRBJ1-1; 10 nucleotides agree with TRBD1. The CDR3 totals 17 residues. Germline V gene data show CDR1 as LNHDA and CDR2 as SQIVND (reference sequence). Trimming at V came to 4 bases and at J to 0 bases, leaving 8 bases not matched to a gene. The CDR3 coding sequence is TGTGCCAGTAGTAAGGGGACAGGGGTCCTCATGAACACTGAAGCTTTCTTT. Translating it yields CASSKGTGVLMNTEAFF.

This rearrangement joins TRBV29-1 to TRBJ2-1; weak D call: TRBD1 (6 bases). Germline CDR1 reads SQVTM; CDR2 reads ANQGSEA. V dropped 5 bases and J dropped 13 bases, with 21 bases sitting between them. CDR3 length: 13 amino acids. The CDR3 coding sequence is TGCAGCGTTTACCTTAGACAGGTGGGGATCCAGTTCTTC. The encoded protein is CSVYLRQVGIQFF.

V gene TRBV7-3 combines with J gene TRBJ2-1; 12 positions agree with TRBD1. CDR1 and CDR2 (germline): SGHTA, FQGTGA. With 3 bases clipped from V and 10 bases from J, the junction kept 4 bases outside the gene matches. The CDR3 runs 14 residues. The CDR3 DNA is TGTGCCAGCAGCTTGGGACAGGGGGCCAGAGAGCAGTTCTTC. This translates into CASSLGQGAREQFF.

The chain couples TRBV2 to TRBJ1-2; 7 positions match TRBD1. The CDR3 spans 14 residues. Looked up from germline, CDR1 is SNHLY and CDR2 is FYNNEI. J lost 4 bases, V lost 4 bases, and 6 bases had no gene match. The CDR3 sequence: CASSVNRDSYGYTF. CDR3 nucleotide sequence: TGTGCCAGCAGTGTTAACCGGGACAGCTATGGCTACACCTTC.

The chain links TRBV5-1 to TRBJ2-1; D may be TRBD2 (6 bases). With 4 bases removed from V and 6 bases from J, the gap between germline ends came to 20 bases. CDR3 size: 16 residues. Germline CDR1 is SGHRS and CDR2 is YFSETQ. The CDR3 DNA reads as TGCGCCAGCAGCCGGGACTCCAACTCCCCGGTCAATGAGCAGTTCTTC. Its translation is CASSRDSNSPVNEQFF.

The CDR3, as DNA: TGTGCCAGCAGTGACGGACAGGATAATTCACCCCTCCACTTT. It yields the protein CASSDGQDNSPLHF. The chain joins TRBV6-1 to TRBJ1-6; 7 nucleotides line up with TRBD1. Germline-derived CDR1 and CDR2 are MNHNS and SASEGT. The CDR3 contains 14 residues. Unmatched junction bases numbered 1, after V lost 3 bases and J lost 5 bases.

The chain links TRBV19 to TRBJ1-2; D gene unclear. With 5 bases removed from V and 8 bases from J, the gap between germline ends came to 18 bases. The CDR3 totals 14 residues. CDR1 and CDR2 (germline): LNHDA, SQIVND (reference sequence). Here the CDR3 DNA reads TGTGCCAGTAGTGCCGGAGAAGAACCGGGGGGCTACACCTTC. This translates into CASSAGEEPGGYTF. Complete variable domain (other parts from reference TRBV19 and TRBJ1-2): DGGITQSPKYLFRKEGQNVTLSCEQNLNHDAMYWYRQDPGQGLRLIYYSQIVNDFQKGDIAEGYSVSREKKESFPLTVTSAQKNPTAFYLCASSAGEEPGGYTFGSGTRLTVV.

This clone was detected only once. This chain links TRBV9 with TRBJ2-1; TRBD2 matches at 10 bases. This CDR3 is built from 17 residues. Germline CDR1 and CDR2: SGDLS and YYNGEE. V was pared by 4 bases and J by 7 bases, with 14 bases of the junction left unmatched. The CDR3, as DNA: TGTGCCAGCAGCTCAGATTACAGCGGGAGGGCTGGAAATGAGCAGTTCTTC. Residues: CASSSDYSGRAGNEQFF. Together with reference TRBV9 and TRBJ2-1, the CDR3 gives the full variable domain: DSGVTQTPKHLITATGQRVTLRCSPRSGDLSVYWYQQSLDQGLQFLIQYYNGEERAKGNILERFSAQQFPDLHSELNLSSLELGDSALYFCASSSDYSGRAGNEQFFGPGTRLTVL.